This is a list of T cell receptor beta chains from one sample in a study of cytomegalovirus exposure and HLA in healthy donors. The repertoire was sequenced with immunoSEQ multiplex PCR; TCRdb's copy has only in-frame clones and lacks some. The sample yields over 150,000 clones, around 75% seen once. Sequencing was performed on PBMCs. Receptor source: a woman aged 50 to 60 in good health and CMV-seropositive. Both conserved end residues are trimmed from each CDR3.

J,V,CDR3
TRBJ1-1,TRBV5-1,ASGYSGVTEAF
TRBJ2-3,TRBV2,ASSGTGSPDTQY
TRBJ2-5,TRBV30,AWRQGAETQY
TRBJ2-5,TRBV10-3,AISDQGLETQY
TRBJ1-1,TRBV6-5,ASSGQAGEAF
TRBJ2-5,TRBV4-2,ASSLGAFGTQY
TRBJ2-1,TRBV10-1,ASSGYREGEQF
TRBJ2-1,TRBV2,ASSEVGAGGANEQF
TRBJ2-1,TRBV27,ASSSGKANNEQF
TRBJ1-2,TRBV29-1,SVRGQGEYGYT
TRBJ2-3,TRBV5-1,ASRPQAGVGTDTQY
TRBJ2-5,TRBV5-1,ASSFGTSGVQETQY
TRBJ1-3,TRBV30,AWGDRGRLLGAGNTIY
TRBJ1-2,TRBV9,ASSVATFPHYGYT
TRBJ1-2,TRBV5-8,ASNIGAGGDGYT
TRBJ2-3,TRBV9,ASSALAGGTDTQY
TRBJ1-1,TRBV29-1,SANGGQGAVNTEAF
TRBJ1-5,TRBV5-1,ASSLTGDGNQPQH
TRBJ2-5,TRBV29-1,SVSFASGVLGETQY
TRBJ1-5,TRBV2,ASSLQGAPQPQH
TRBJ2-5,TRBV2,ASRGGRGMTETQY
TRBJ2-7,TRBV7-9,ASSLYRTGSSYEQY
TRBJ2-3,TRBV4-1,ASSPGGGYMSDTQY
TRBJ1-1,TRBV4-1,ASSQESQGTEAF
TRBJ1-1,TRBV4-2,ASSQGASLSTEAF